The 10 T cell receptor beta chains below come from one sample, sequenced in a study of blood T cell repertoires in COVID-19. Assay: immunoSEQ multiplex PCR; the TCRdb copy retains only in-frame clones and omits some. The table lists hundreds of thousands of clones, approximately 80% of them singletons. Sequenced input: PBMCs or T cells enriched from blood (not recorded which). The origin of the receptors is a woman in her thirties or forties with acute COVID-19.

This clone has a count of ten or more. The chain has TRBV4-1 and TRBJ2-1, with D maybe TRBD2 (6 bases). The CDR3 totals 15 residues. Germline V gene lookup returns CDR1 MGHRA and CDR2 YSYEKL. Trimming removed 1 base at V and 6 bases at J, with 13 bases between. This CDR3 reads CASSQGDFGSNEQFF. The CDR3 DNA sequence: TGCGCCAGCAGCCAAGGCGATTTCGGGAGCAATGAGCAGTTCTTC.

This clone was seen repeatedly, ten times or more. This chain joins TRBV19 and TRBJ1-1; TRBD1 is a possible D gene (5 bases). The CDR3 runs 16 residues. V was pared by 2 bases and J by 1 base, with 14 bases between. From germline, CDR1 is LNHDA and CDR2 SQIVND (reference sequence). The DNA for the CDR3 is TGTGCCAGTAGTATACAAACAGGTTACGGGAACACTGAAGCTTTCTTT. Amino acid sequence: CASSIQTGYGNTEAFF. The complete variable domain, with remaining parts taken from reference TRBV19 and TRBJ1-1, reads DGGITQSPKYLFRKEGQNVTLSCEQNLNHDAMYWYRQDPGQGLRLIYYSQIVNDFQKGDIAEGYSVSREKKESFPLTVTSAQKNPTAFYLCASSIQTGYGNTEAFFGQGTRLTVV.

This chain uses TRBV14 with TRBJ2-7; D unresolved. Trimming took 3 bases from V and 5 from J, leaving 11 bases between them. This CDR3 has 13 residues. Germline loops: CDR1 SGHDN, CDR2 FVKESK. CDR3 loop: CASSHLSANEQYF. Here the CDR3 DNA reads TGTGCCAGCAGCCACCTCTCTGCGAACGAGCAGTACTTC.

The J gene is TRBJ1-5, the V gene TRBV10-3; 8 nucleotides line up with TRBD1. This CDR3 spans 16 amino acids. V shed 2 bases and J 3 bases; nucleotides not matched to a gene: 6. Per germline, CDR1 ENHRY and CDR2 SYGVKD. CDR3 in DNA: TGTGCCATCAGTGAGGCAGGGGGCGCATACAATCAGCCCCAGCATTTT. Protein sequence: CAISEAGGAYNQPQHF.

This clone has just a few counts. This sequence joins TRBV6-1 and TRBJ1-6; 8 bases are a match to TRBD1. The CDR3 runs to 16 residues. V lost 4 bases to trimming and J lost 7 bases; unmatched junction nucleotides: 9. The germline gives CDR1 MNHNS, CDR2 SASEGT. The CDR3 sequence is CASSANSGGKNSPLHF. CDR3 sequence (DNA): TGTGCCAGCAGTGCGAACTCAGGGGGCAAGAATTCACCCCTCCACTTT.

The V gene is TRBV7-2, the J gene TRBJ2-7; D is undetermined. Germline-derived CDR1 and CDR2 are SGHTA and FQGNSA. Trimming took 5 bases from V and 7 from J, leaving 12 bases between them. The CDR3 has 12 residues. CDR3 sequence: CASSLGLVEQYF. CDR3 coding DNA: TGTGCCAGCAGCCTCGGTCTTGTGGAGCAGTACTTC.

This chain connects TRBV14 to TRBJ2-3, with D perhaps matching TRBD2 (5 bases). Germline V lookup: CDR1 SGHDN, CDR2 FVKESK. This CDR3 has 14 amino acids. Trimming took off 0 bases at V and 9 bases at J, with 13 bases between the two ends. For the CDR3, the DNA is TGTGCCAGCAGCCAAGATTGGGGAGTCGTCACGCAGTATTTT. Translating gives CASSQDWGVVTQYF.

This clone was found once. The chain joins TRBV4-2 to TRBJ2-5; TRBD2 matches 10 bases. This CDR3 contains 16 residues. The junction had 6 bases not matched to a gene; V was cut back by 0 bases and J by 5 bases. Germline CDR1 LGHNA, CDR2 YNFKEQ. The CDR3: CASSQDPASGGETQYF. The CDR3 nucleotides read TGTGCCAGCAGCCAAGATCCGGCTAGCGGGGGTGAGACCCAGTACTTC.

CDR3 nucleotides: TGCAGCCTCCTGCGGGGGACTGAAGCTTTCTTT. Protein: CSLLRGTEAFF. This chain uses TRBV29-1 with TRBJ1-1; perhaps TRBD1 as D (5 bases). The V end lost 8 bases, the J end lost 5 bases, and 12 bases lay between the germline ends. The CDR3 consists of 11 residues. From germline, CDR1 is SQVTM and CDR2 ANQGSEA. The whole variable domain, remainder taken from reference TRBV29-1 and TRBJ1-1, is SAVISQKPSRDICQRGTSLTIQCQVDSQVTMMFWYRQQPGQSLTLIATANQGSEATYESGFVIDKFPISRPNLTFSTLTVSNMSPEDSSIYLCSLLRGTEAFFGQGTRLTVV.

CDR3 in DNA: TGTGCCAGCAGTCCCCCGAGAGGTTATAGCAATCAGCCCCAGCATTTT. Residues: CASSPPRGYSNQPQHF. J is TRBJ1-5 and V is TRBV28; D gene uncertain. The V end lost 5 bases, the J end lost 0 bases, and 14 bases lay between the germline ends. CDR1 and CDR2 from the germline V gene are MDHEN and SYDVKM. The CDR3 contains 16 residues.